This T cell receptor (beta chain) was recovered during a study of blood T cell repertoires in COVID-19. For the study at large: Samples of COVID-19 (acute and convalescent) were obtained from the United States, Italy and Spain.

The length of the CDR3 is 13 residues. The ends were cut back, 3 bases at V and 5 bases at J, with 11 bases in the middle. The authors' processing: The authors estimated nucleated cell counts from reference gene primer amplification. The method was immunoSEQ multiplex PCR; TCRdb's version includes in-frame clones alone and lacks a portion of them. V and J calls plus clone size are reproduced from that table; the DNA served to infer D and trimming. The table has under 200,000 clones, roughly 90% seen once. Two negative PCRs, clearance, or symptom resolution had been documented for recovered Cohort 3 donors.

Specimen: PBMCs or T cells enriched from blood (not recorded which). The genes are TRBV12-3 or TRBV12-4 and TRBJ2-7, with a possible D match to TRBD2 (5 bases). The receptor comes from a woman aged 45-65 years who had recovered from COVID-19. The CDR3 bases are TGTGCCAGCAGTTTTACGGGGAGCGACGAGCAGTACTTC. It is translated as CASSFTGSDEQYF.